These 17 T cell receptor beta chains share one sample of origin, sequenced in a study of regulatory T cells in long-lasting Graves disease. Time point described: persistent/refractory GD, antithyroid drugs over 5 years with positive TRAb. Extracted RNA from PBMCs served as the source of the TCR library. HTBI primers from iRepertoire and Arm-PCR of CDR3 regions yielded the TCR beta libraries. From the multiplex PCR reads, TCRdb called clonotypes with MiXCR, one entry per CDR3 protein. Of a few hundred thousand distinct CDR3 sequences listed, less than 25% are singletons. Specimen: peripheral blood mononuclear cells (PBMCs), collected when the disease was refractory, from a patient treated with antithyroid drugs. These receptors were taken from a female donor with Graves disease.

This clonotype turned up a few times. The chain carries TRBV3-2 and TRBJ2-7; the table's D call, TRBD1, has no DNA check behind it. TRBV3-2 is a pseudogene locus. This CDR3 contains 18 residues. Here the CDR3 DNA reads TGTGCCAGCAGCCCAGCGATGGGGCGACAGGCGAGCTCCTACGAGCAGTACTTC. Amino acids: CASSPAMGRQASSYEQYF.

J is TRBJ2-7 and V is TRBV19; TRBD2 is a possible D gene (6 bases). The CDR3 loop spans 14 amino acids. V gave up 4 bases and J gave up 0 bases, with 10 bases separating them. Germline loops: CDR1 LNHDA, CDR2 SQIVND (reference sequence). The CDR3 protein is CASSTMDYSYEQYF. The CDR3 DNA reads TGTGCCAGTAGTACCATGGACTACTCCTACGAGCAGTACTTC.

The rearrangement uses TRBV6-5 and TRBJ2-2, with TRBD2 matching 8 bases. The CDR3 totals 18 residues. CDR1 and CDR2 (germline): MNHEY, SVGAGI. The trim removed 0 bases at V and 0 bases at J, leaving 6 bases unmatched. CDR3 sequence: CASSYSRLAFANTGELFF. The DNA for the CDR3 is TGTGCCAGCAGTTACTCACGACTAGCGTTCGCGAACACCGGGGAGCTGTTTTTT.

As concerns this clonotype: It is likely a read error, because the conserved phenylalanine at the end of the CDR3 is missing. This sequence joins TRBV20-1 and TRBJ2-3, with TRBD2 matching 11 bases. Germline V lookup: CDR1 DFQATT, CDR2 SNEGSKA (reference sequence). The junction had 13 bases not matched to a gene; V was cut back by 5 bases and J by 6 bases. CDR3 size: 16 residues. The CDR3 nucleotides are TGCAGTGCTGGAACCGGGACTAGCGGTGGTAGTGATACGCAGTATTCT. Amino acids: CSAGTGTSGGSDTQYS.

This clonotype was recorded many times. The chain employs TRBV30 and TRBJ2-5; 9 nucleotides align to TRBD2. This CDR3 spans 13 amino acids. Trimming took 8 bases from V and 5 from J; bases not matched to a gene: 9. Germline V lookup: CDR1 GTSNPN, CDR2 SVGIG (reference sequence). CDR3 DNA sequence: TGTGCCGGGACGGGACTAGCTCACGAGACCCAGTACTTC. Its translation: CAGTGLAHETQYF.

This rearrangement joins TRBV12-3 or TRBV12-4 to TRBJ1-3; D uncertain. This CDR3 has 20 amino acids. With 3 bases removed from V and 0 bases from J, the gap between germline ends came to 24 bases. CDR3 region: CASSFRPLLAAPSSGNTIYF. The CDR3 nucleotides read TGTGCCAGCAGTTTTCGCCCTTTGCTTGCGGCGCCGAGCTCTGGAAACACCATATATTTT.

This clonotype was detected a few times. The chain joins TRBV20-1 to TRBJ2-1, with 9 bases that match TRBD2. The CDR3 is 14 residues long. J was trimmed by 9 bases and V by 0 bases; bases with no gene match: 6. From germline, CDR1 is DFQATT and CDR2 SNEGSKA (reference sequence). The CDR3 sequence: CSARDPGLATEQFF. CDR3 DNA: TGCAGTGCTAGAGATCCCGGACTAGCGACTGAGCAGTTCTTC.

This clonotype turned up a few times. V gene TRBV28 combines with J gene TRBJ2-1; D might be TRBD2 (6 bases). Trimming removed 1 base at V and 8 bases at J, with 6 bases between. This CDR3 contains 12 residues. CDR1 and CDR2 from the germline V gene are MDHEN and SYDVKM. The DNA for the CDR3 is TGTGCCAGCAGTTTATCTAGCGATGAGCAGTTCTTC. It specifies CASSLSSDEQFF.

This clonotype came up many times. The gene calls are TRBV28 and TRBJ1-2; D perhaps matches TRBD1 (5 bases). V was trimmed by 2 bases and J by 6 bases, leaving 10 bases between them. From germline, CDR1 is MDHEN and CDR2 SYDVKM. The CDR3 covers 13 residues. Here the CDR3 reads CASSLGGEHGYTF. CDR3 sequence (DNA): TGTGCCAGCAGTTTAGGAGGGGAGCATGGCTACACCTTC.

V is TRBV7-2 and J is TRBJ2-7; 7 bases are a match to TRBD2. Looked up from germline, CDR1 is SGHTA and CDR2 is FQGNSA. The CDR3 sequence is 16 residues long. V gave up 1 base and J gave up 3 bases; unmatched junction bases: 9. The CDR3 reads CASSLEAGAPLYEQYF. CDR3 in DNA: TGTGCCAGCAGCTTAGAGGCGGGAGCCCCTCTCTACGAGCAGTACTTC.

The V and J genes are TRBV5-1 and TRBJ2-7; D possibly corresponds to TRBD1 (6 bases). There are 15 residues in the CDR3. The V gene lost 7 bases and the J gene lost 2 bases, with 19 bases spanning the gap. Germline CDR1 reads SGHRS; CDR2 reads YFSETQ. As DNA, the CDR3 is TGCGCCAGCGGGACGACAGGCCGAGGAGCCTACGAGCAGTACTTC. Amino acids: CASGTTGRGAYEQYF.

The chain has TRBV3-1 and TRBJ1-6, with TRBD1 matching 11 bases. Per the germline V gene, CDR1 is LGHDT and CDR2 is YNNKEL (reference sequence). This CDR3 comprises 17 residues. Germline trimming cut 5 bases from V and 0 bases from J; bases unmatched to any gene: 3. Written as DNA, the CDR3 is TGTGCCAGCAGCTGGGACAGGGGGAGCTCCTATAATTCACCCCTCCACTTT. The encoded protein is CASSWDRGSSYNSPLHF.

The sample holds many counts of this clonotype. This chain uses TRBV28 with TRBJ2-7, with unresolved D. Germline V lookup: CDR1 MDHEN, CDR2 SYDVKM. Trimming removed 8 bases from V and 3 bases from J, with 8 bases in between. There are 11 residues in the CDR3. CDR3 nucleotides: TGTGCCAGCGGGAACTACTACGAGCAGTACTTC. As protein: CASGNYYEQYF. The full variable domain, in which reference TRBV28 and TRBJ2-7 provide the parts outside the CDR3, is DVKVTQSSRYLVKRTGEKVFLECVQDMDHENMFWYRQDPGLGLRLIYFSYDVKMKEKGDIPEGYSVSREKKERFSLILESASTNQTSMYLCASGNYYEQYFGPGTRLTVT.

This clonotype has at least ten counts. The chain uses TRBV7-2 and TRBJ1-2; TRBD1 matches at 8 bases. V lost 5 bases and J lost 8; bases outside the gene matches: 10. The CDR3 contains 14 residues. Germline loops: CDR1 SGHTA, CDR2 FQGNSA. The CDR3 DNA sequence: TGTGCCAGCAGCCCAAATACCGGGACAGGAGGCTACACCTTC. Its translation: CASSPNTGTGGYTF.

This clonotype has at least ten counts. This chain uses TRBV2 with TRBJ1-5; D is perhaps TRBD1 (5 bases). Deletions cut 7 bases from V and 4 bases from J, with 17 bases between. CDR1 and CDR2 from the germline V gene are SNHLY and FYNNEI. This CDR3 has 15 amino acids. Written as DNA, the CDR3 is TGTGCCAGCACTCGATCCGGGGACTCTAATCAGCCCCAGCATTTT. It is translated as CASTRSGDSNQPQHF.

The chain employs TRBV7-8 and TRBJ2-2, with 12 bases identical to TRBD2. Trimming took 5 bases from V and 0 from J; bases not matched to a gene: 7. This CDR3 is 18 amino acids long. Germline V gene lookup returns CDR1 SGHVS and CDR2 FQNEAQ. This chain's CDR3 is CASSPGLAGGANTGELFF. For the CDR3, the DNA is TGTGCCAGCAGCCCAGGGCTAGCGGGAGGGGCGAACACCGGGGAGCTGTTTTTT. Full variable domain (remainder filled in from reference TRBV7-8 and TRBJ2-2): GAGVSQSPRYKVAKRGQDVALRCDPISGHVSLFWYQQALGQGPEFLTYFQNEAQLDKSGLPSDRFFAERPEGSVSTLKIQRTQQEDSAVYLCASSPGLAGGANTGELFFGEGSRLTVL.

This clonotype was counted ten times or more. V is TRBV20-1 and J is TRBJ1-4; tentative D call: TRBD1 (5 bases). The CDR3 totals 13 residues. V lost 3 bases and J 7 bases, leaving 12 bases between the germline ends. The germline gives CDR1 DFQATT, CDR2 SNEGSKA (reference sequence). This chain's CDR3 is CSASIGVREKLFF. The DNA of the CDR3 is TGCAGTGCTAGCATAGGGGTACGTGAAAAACTGTTTTTT.